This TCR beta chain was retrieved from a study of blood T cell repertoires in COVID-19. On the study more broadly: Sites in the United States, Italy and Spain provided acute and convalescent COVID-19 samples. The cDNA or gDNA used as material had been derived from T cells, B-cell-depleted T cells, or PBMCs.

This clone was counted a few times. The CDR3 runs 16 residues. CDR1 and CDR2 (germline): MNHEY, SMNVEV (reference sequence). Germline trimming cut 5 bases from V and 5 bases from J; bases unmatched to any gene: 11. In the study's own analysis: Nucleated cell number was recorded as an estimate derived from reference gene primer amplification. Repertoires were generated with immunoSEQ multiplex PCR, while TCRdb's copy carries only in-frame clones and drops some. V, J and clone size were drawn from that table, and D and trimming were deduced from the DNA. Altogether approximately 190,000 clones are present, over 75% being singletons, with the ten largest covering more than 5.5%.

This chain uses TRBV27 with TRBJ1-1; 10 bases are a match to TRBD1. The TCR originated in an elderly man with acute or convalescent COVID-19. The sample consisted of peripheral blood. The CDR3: CASSPRTGGLVTEAFF. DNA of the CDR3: TGTGCCAGCAGTCCCCGGACAGGGGGTTTGGTTACTGAAGCTTTCTTT.